This passage covers 8 T cell receptor beta chains from one sample sequenced in a study of cytomegalovirus exposure and HLA in healthy donors. With 60 Vbeta and 13 Jbeta primers, the PCR was carried out. This table comes from immunoSEQ multiplex PCR, and its TCRdb copy is limited to in-frame clones, with some not included. The sample lists over 200,000 clones; around four fifths were seen once. Input material: PBMCs. The source of these receptors is a woman aged 40 to 50 in good health and CMV-seronegative.

V and J are TRBV19 and TRBJ2-7; D possibly corresponds to TRBD2 (6 bases). V was cut by 5 bases and J by 5 bases, with 16 bases left in between. CDR3 length: 14 amino acids. Germline CDR1 and CDR2: LNHDA and SQIVND (reference sequence). The CDR3 DNA sequence: TGTGCCAGTAGTCCCCAACGGGGGAACCACGAGCAGTACTTC. This gives the protein CASSPQRGNHEQYF.

This clone was seen just once. The chain couples TRBV2 to TRBJ2-7; 7 bases match TRBD2. There are 15 residues in the CDR3. CDR1 SNHLY and CDR2 FYNNEI come from the germline V gene. Unmatched junction bases numbered 9, after V lost 4 bases and J lost 3 bases. The CDR3 here is CASSVYGLADYEQYF. In DNA, the CDR3 is TGTGCCAGCAGTGTATACGGGCTAGCGGACTACGAGCAGTACTTC.

This clone was seen more than once but under ten times. The gene calls are TRBV6-1 and TRBJ1-5; TRBD1 matches 7 bases. CDR1 MNHNS and CDR2 SASEGT come from the germline V gene. The CDR3 runs to 13 residues. After removal of 6 bases from V and 6 bases from J, the junction contained 5 bases not matched to a gene. CDR3 protein: CASSLDRVQPQHF. The CDR3 nucleotides are TGTGCCAGCAGCCTAGACAGGGTTCAGCCCCAGCATTTT.

The chain has TRBV7-9 and TRBJ2-3; possible D gene TRBD1, 5 bases. The CDR3 totals 13 residues. The germline V gene encodes CDR1 SEHNR and CDR2 FQNEAQ (reference sequence). The germline V and J ends were trimmed by 6 bases and 2 bases, with 9 bases remaining between them. In DNA, the CDR3 is TGTGCCAGCAGAGGGGTGGCCACAGATACGCAGTATTTT. It specifies CASRGVATDTQYF.

The table lists this clone with a few counts. The gene calls are TRBV1 and TRBJ1-4; the DNA was not compared with TRBD1, the D call given in the table. TRBV1 is annotated as a pseudogene. The CDR3 length is 17 residues. The CDR3 DNA reads as TGCACCAGCAGCCCCAAATGCCCCGACAGGGGGCAAGAAAAACTGTTTTTT. Protein sequence: CTSSPKCPDRGQEKLFF.

The CDR3 DNA follows: TGTGCCAGTAGAATCCAAGGACAGGGCGGTCAGCCCCAGCATTTT. Protein product: CASRIQGQGGQPQHF. This rearrangement joins TRBV19 to TRBJ1-5; 8 bases are a match to TRBD1. Germline V gene lookup returns CDR1 LNHDA and CDR2 SQIVND (reference sequence). V lost 6 bases, J lost 6 bases, and 10 bases stayed unmatched. The CDR3 covers 15 residues.

The rearrangement uses TRBV6-5 and TRBJ2-2; 7 bases are shared with TRBD1. CDR1 is MNHEY and CDR2 is SVGAGI in the germline V gene. The CDR3 has 15 residues. V shed 5 bases and J 6 bases; nucleotides not matched to a gene: 9. The CDR3 DNA reads as TGTGCCAGCAGTCCCAACAGGGGCTTGGCCGGGGAGCTGTTTTTT. Protein product: CASSPNRGLAGELFF.

The J gene is TRBJ2-5, the V gene TRBV19; 12 nucleotides match TRBD2. Looked up from germline, CDR1 is LNHDA and CDR2 is SQIVND (reference sequence). CDR3 length: 15 amino acids. V trimming: 9 bases; J trimming: 5 bases; junction bases outside the gene matches: 10. The CDR3 protein is CASKRTTSGGETQYF. The DNA for the CDR3 is TGTGCCAGCAAGCGAACGACTAGCGGGGGTGAGACCCAGTACTTC.